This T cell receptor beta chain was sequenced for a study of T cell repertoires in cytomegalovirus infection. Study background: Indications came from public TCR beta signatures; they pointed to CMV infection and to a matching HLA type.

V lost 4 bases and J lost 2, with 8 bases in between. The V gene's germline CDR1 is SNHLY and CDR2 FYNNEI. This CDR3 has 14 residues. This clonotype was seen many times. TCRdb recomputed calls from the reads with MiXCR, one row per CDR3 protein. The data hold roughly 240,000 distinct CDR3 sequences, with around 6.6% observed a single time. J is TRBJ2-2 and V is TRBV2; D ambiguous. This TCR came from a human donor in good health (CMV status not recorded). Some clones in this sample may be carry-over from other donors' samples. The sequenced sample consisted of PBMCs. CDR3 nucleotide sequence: TGTGCCAGCAGTGCAGACACTAACACCGGGGAGCTGTTTTTT. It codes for CASSADTNTGELFF.